A selection of T cell receptor beta chains follows, all from one sample in a study of molecular identifiers for immune sequencing clone quantification. TCRdb passed the PCR reads through MiXCR, listing each CDR3 protein once. Of hundreds of thousands of distinct CDR3 sequences listed, 15% to 20% were seen once; the top ten hold approximately 0.9%. Sequencing was performed on naive CD8+ T cells from blood, with Jurkat cell RNA spiked in. The receptors derive from a human donor in good health. Some libraries in this study had Jurkat cell RNA spiked in. Each CDR3 is given with its conserved first and last residue. A D gene is named only where the DNA matches it firmly. Only part of the rows carry a size: once, few, many, or a class if the clone is expanded.

abundance | len | j_gene | d_gene | v_gene | CDR3nt | CDR3aa
- | 16 | TRBJ1-5 | - | TRBV19 | TGTGCCAGTTTGGAAGAACTGGGACAAGTAGATCAGCCCCAGCATTTT | CASLEELGQVDQPQHF
many | 14 | TRBJ1-2 | TRBD1 | TRBV6-5 | TGTGCCAGCAGGGAGACAGGGGGTGGGAATGGCTACACCTTC | CASRETGGGNGYTF
many | 17 | TRBJ1-1 | - | TRBV7-6 | TGTGCCAGCAGACCTTACTTGGGAGGGGCCGAGGGCACTGAAGCTTTCTTT | CASRPYLGGAEGTEAFF
many | 17 | TRBJ2-3 | - | TRBV13 | TGTGCCAGCAGCCTGGAAAACGAGGCAGGGGGCACAGATACGCAGTATTTT | CASSLENEAGGTDTQYF
- | 15 | TRBJ2-1 | - | TRBV27 | TGTGCCAGCAGTTCCGCCGGGCGGGGTTACAATGAGCAGTTCTTC | CASSSAGRGYNEQFF
many | 14 | TRBJ2-7 | - | TRBV4-3 | TGCGCCAGCAGCCAAGATCCAGGGCGGTACGAGCAGTACTTC | CASSQDPGRYEQYF
many | 18 | TRBJ2-1 | TRBD1 | TRBV29-1 | TGCAGCGTTGAAGAGTTTCCCATCGACAGGGAAACCTACAATGAGCAGTTCTTC | CSVEEFPIDRETYNEQFF
many | 12 | TRBJ2-5 | - | TRBV2 | TGTGCCAGCCGACCGATACAAGAGACCCAGTACTTC | CASRPIQETQYF
many | 14 | TRBJ2-7 | TRBD2 | TRBV19 | TGTGCCAGCAGTGGCCTAGCGGGGGGGTACGAGCAGTACTTC | CASSGLAGGYEQYF
- | 15 | TRBJ1-1 | - | TRBV27 | TGTGCCAGCAAATCGGAGGCCGGGATGAACACTGAAGCTTTCTTT | CASKSEAGMNTEAFF
few | 17 | TRBJ2-3 | TRBD2 | TRBV19 | TGTGCCAGTACCGGGACTAGCGGGGCTACTAGCACAGATACGCAGTATTTT | CASTGTSGATSTDTQYF
few | 11 | TRBJ2-7 | - | TRBV19 | TGTGCCAGTAGTATTGGGGTCGAGCAGTACTTC | CASSIGVEQYF
- | 15 | TRBJ2-7 | TRBD1 | TRBV7-8 | TGTGCCAGCAGCTTACTTTTTACAGGGGAATACGAGCAGTACTTC | CASSLLFTGEYEQYF
many | 12 | TRBJ2-7 | TRBD1 | TRBV29-1 | TGCAGCGTTGAAATACAGGGGAAGGTGCAGTACTTC | CSVEIQGKVQYF
- | 15 | TRBJ2-7 | TRBD2 | TRBV9 | TGTGCCGGCAGCCCGAGGACTAGCGCGACCTACGAGCAGTACTTC | CAGSPRTSATYEQYF
- | 15 | TRBJ2-3 | - | TRBV12-3/TRBV12-4 | TGTGCCAGCAGTTATCAGGGATATCGCAATCAGCCCCAGTATTTT | CASSYQGYRNQPQYF
- | 15 | TRBJ1-5 | - | TRBV4-3 | TGCGCCAGCAGCCAAAGACACGGTAGCAATCAGCCCCAGCACTTT | CASSQRHGSNQPQHF
- | 15 | TRBJ2-7 | - | TRBV12-3/TRBV12-4 | TGTGCCAGCAGTCCCTCGGGACTGAGAGGCAGGGAGCAGTACTTC | CASSPSGLRGREQYF
many | 16 | TRBJ2-5 | - | TRBV28 | TGTGCCAGCAGTTTAACCCCCCCGGTTGCCGAAGAGACCCAGTACTTC | CASSLTPPVAEETQYF
many | 15 | TRBJ2-7 | - | TRBV13 | TGTGCCAGCAGCCCCGACTACGGCCCTCCAGGGGAGCAGTACTTC | CASSPDYGPPGEQYF
- | 15 | TRBJ1-1 | - | TRBV6-1 | TGTGCCGGAAGGGACGGCCGAAACCCGAACACTGAAGCTTTCTTT | CAGRDGRNPNTEAFF
many | 17 | TRBJ2-5 | TRBD2 | TRBV7-6 | TGTGCCAGCAGCTTAGATTGGGCCAGCGGGAGTGCTCCGACCCAGTACTTC | CASSLDWASGSAPTQYF